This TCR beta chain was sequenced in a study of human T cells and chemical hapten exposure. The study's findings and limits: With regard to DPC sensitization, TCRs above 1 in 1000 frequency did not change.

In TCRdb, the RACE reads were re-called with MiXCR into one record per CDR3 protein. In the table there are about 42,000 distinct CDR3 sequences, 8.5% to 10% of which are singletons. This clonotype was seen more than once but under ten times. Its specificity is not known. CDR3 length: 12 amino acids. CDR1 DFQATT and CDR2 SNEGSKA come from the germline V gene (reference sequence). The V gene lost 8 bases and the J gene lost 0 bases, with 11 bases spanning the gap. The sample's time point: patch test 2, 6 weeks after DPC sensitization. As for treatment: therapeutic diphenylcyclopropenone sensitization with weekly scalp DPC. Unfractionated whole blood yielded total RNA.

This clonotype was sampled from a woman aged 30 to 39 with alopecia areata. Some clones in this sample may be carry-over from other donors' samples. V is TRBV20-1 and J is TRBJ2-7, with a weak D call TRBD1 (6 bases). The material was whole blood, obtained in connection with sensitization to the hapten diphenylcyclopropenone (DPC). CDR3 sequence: CSPQGSSYEQYF. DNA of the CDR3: TGCAGTCCGCAGGGGAGCTCCTACGAGCAGTACTTC.